The clone carrying this T cell receptor beta chain was seen a single time. Its antigen is undetermined. The data were taken from a study of blood T cells in healthy people across ages. Total RNA amounts of at least 5.5 micrograms were extracted per sample. With a J-beta primer mix and a sample-barcoded 5' primer, a second PCR ran roughly 6 to 11 cycles. TCRdb re-called the 5' RACE reads through MiXCR, storing one row per CDR3 protein. The table shows fewer than 1.5 million distinct CDR3 sequences, with about 43% occurring only once. V shed 1 base and J shed 10 bases, with 8 bases lying between them. Germline V gene data show CDR1 as DFQATT and CDR2 as SNEGSKA (reference sequence). The CDR3 is made up of 11 amino acids. Notes on the study in general: Fewer expanded clones and more diversity marked long-lived versus aged donors. Older age went with lower TCR beta diversity per million T cells, in a roughly linear way. Diversity figures based on one million T cells were deemed too low.

The sequence was collected from a young woman in good health. The rearrangement joins TRBV20-1 to TRBJ2-1, with no clear D. The sequenced sample was blood. The CDR3 DNA is TGCAGTGCTAGAGTGGTCTACGAGCAGTTCTTC. Translating it yields CSARVVYEQFF.